This T cell receptor (beta chain) was sequenced in a study of blood T cell repertoires in COVID-19. Germline-derived CDR1 and CDR2 are MDHEN and SYDVKM. The V gene lost 6 bases and the J gene lost 4 bases, with 18 bases spanning the gap. The length of the CDR3 is 15 residues. TCRdb keeps only in-frame clones here, not all; method: immunoSEQ multiplex PCR. The repertoire consists of approximately 450,000 clones, with roughly 87% occurring once and the leading ten covering around 1.8%. This clone was observed a few times. All enrollees were about 18 to 89 years old and from approximately 24 US areas. The sequenced sample was PBMCs or T cells enriched from blood (not recorded which). The receptor was derived from a woman between 18 and 30 years old with acute COVID-19. The genes are TRBV28 and TRBJ1-2, with a tentative D call TRBD1 (6 bases). The chain's CDR3 is CASSYHRTDIYGYTF. Written as DNA, the CDR3 is TGTGCCAGCAGCTACCACCGGACAGATATCTATGGCTACACCTTC.